Listed below are T cell receptor beta chains from one sample, sequenced in a study of persistence of HIV-infected CD4 T cells. The method was immunoSEQ multiplex PCR; TCRdb's version includes in-frame clones alone and lacks a portion of them. The table includes 30,000 to 35,000 clones, 82% detected once. Their antigen targets remain unknown. The specimen was CD4+ T cells sorted from PBMCs after roughly 19-hour stimulation, collected from a patient who received antiretroviral therapy. The receptors derive from an adult woman with HIV who was CMV-seropositive. Each CDR3 is given with its conserved first and last residue. D genes are given only for firm matches. Some rows mark clone size as missing; the rest say once, few, many or name a class of expanded clone.

j_gene: TRBJ1-5; v_gene: TRBV30; d_gene: -; abundance: -; CDR3nt: TGTGCCTGGAGCCTATCGCGGGGCAATCAGCCCCAGCATTTT; CDR3aa: CAWSLSRGNQPQHF
j_gene: TRBJ1-1; v_gene: TRBV11-3; d_gene: -; abundance: -; CDR3nt: TGTGCCAGCACGAGGGGGGGGGCTGAGGTCCGGGCTTTCTTT; CDR3aa: CASTRGGAEVRAFF
j_gene: TRBJ2-7; v_gene: TRBV4-1; d_gene: TRBD2; abundance: -; CDR3nt: TGCGCCAGCAGCCAACGTTCGCCGGGGGGGACCTACGAGCAGTACTTC; CDR3aa: CASSQRSPGGTYEQYF
j_gene: TRBJ1-6; v_gene: TRBV4-3; d_gene: -; abundance: -; CDR3nt: TGCGCCAGCAGCCAAGTAGCAGGGTACTATAATTCACCCCTCCACTTT; CDR3aa: CASSQVAGYYNSPLHF
j_gene: TRBJ1-1; v_gene: TRBV24-1; d_gene: -; abundance: -; CDR3nt: TGTGCCACCAGTGATGAGGGGACGGGGGCTTTCTTT; CDR3aa: CATSDEGTGAFF
j_gene: TRBJ2-7; v_gene: TRBV10-3; d_gene: TRBD1; abundance: -; CDR3nt: TGTGCCATCAGTGCGACAGGGGGTTCCAGCTACGAGCAGTACTTC; CDR3aa: CAISATGGSSYEQYF
j_gene: TRBJ2-7; v_gene: TRBV24-1; d_gene: TRBD1; abundance: -; CDR3nt: TGTGCCACCAGTGATCCCACTCGGGACAGCTACGAGCAGTACTTC; CDR3aa: CATSDPTRDSYEQYF
j_gene: TRBJ1-1; v_gene: TRBV6-6; d_gene: TRBD1; abundance: -; CDR3nt: TGTGCCAGCAGTCCGAGCGGGACAGGGGCTTCGAACACTGAAGCTTTCTTT; CDR3aa: CASSPSGTGASNTEAFF
j_gene: TRBJ1-2; v_gene: TRBV28; d_gene: -; abundance: -; CDR3nt: TGTGCCAGCAGTTTGAGTAGAAATTCCTATGGCTACACCTTC; CDR3aa: CASSLSRNSYGYTF
j_gene: TRBJ1-1; v_gene: TRBV24-1; d_gene: -; abundance: -; CDR3nt: TGTGCCACCAGAGGGCCCTCGAACACTGAAGCTTTCTTT; CDR3aa: CATRGPSNTEAFF
j_gene: TRBJ2-7; v_gene: TRBV9; d_gene: -; abundance: -; CDR3nt: TGTGCCAGCAGCGTAGCCCCGGACAAGTTCTACGAGCAGTACTTC; CDR3aa: CASSVAPDKFYEQYF
j_gene: TRBJ2-1; v_gene: TRBV18; d_gene: -; abundance: -; CDR3nt: TGTGCCAGCTCACCTCCGTCCTACAATGAGCAGTTCTTC; CDR3aa: CASSPPSYNEQFF
j_gene: TRBJ1-1; v_gene: TRBV4-3; d_gene: -; abundance: -; CDR3nt: TGCGCCAGCAGCCAAGATCGGGGGGGAGGGCGGGGAGCTGAAGCTTTCTTT; CDR3aa: CASSQDRGGGRGAEAFF
j_gene: TRBJ2-5; v_gene: TRBV5-6; d_gene: TRBD2; abundance: once; CDR3nt: TGTGCCAGCAGCTGGAGGGCTAGCGGGCTCCTGGTACAAGAGACCCAGTACTTC; CDR3aa: CASSWRASGLLVQETQYF
j_gene: TRBJ2-5; v_gene: TRBV5-1; d_gene: TRBD2; abundance: once; CDR3nt: TGCGCCAGCAGCTTTATAGCGGGAGTGGGAGAGACCCAGTACTTC; CDR3aa: CASSFIAGVGETQYF
j_gene: TRBJ1-1; v_gene: TRBV19; d_gene: -; abundance: -; CDR3nt: TGTGCCAGTAGTCCTTGGCGGACCGAAGCTTTCTTT; CDR3aa: CASSPWRTEAFF
j_gene: TRBJ1-1; v_gene: TRBV11-3; d_gene: -; abundance: -; CDR3nt: TGTGCCAGCAGCTTAGGGGGGGTGAACACTGAAGCTTTCTTT; CDR3aa: CASSLGGVNTEAFF
j_gene: TRBJ1-1; v_gene: TRBV25-1; d_gene: -; abundance: -; CDR3nt: TGTGCCAGCAGTGAATGGGGTATACCTGAAGCTTTCTTT; CDR3aa: CASSEWGIPEAFF
j_gene: TRBJ2-7; v_gene: TRBV7-8; d_gene: -; abundance: -; CDR3nt: TGTGCCAGCAGCCAGTACGACGACCCATCGCGGGAGCAGTACTTC; CDR3aa: CASSQYDDPSREQYF
j_gene: TRBJ2-5; v_gene: TRBV27; d_gene: TRBD1; abundance: -; CDR3nt: TGTGCCAGCAGTTTATCCGGGACAGGACCCCAAGAGACCCAGTACTTC; CDR3aa: CASSLSGTGPQETQYF
j_gene: TRBJ2-2; v_gene: TRBV9; d_gene: -; abundance: -; CDR3nt: TGTGCCAGCACATGGGGGTATACTAGCACCGGGGAGCTGTTTTTT; CDR3aa: CASTWGYTSTGELFF
j_gene: TRBJ1-1; v_gene: TRBV24-1; d_gene: TRBD1; abundance: -; CDR3nt: TGTGCCATTAGGGACAGGGGTAGCACTGAAGCTTTCTTT; CDR3aa: CAIRDRGSTEAFF
j_gene: TRBJ2-7; v_gene: TRBV6-6; d_gene: -; abundance: -; CDR3nt: TGTGCCAGGGACGGACCGGGGGCTACAGTCTACGAGCAGTACTTC; CDR3aa: CARDGPGATVYEQYF
j_gene: TRBJ2-2; v_gene: TRBV4-3; d_gene: -; abundance: -; CDR3nt: TGCGCCAGCAGCCAAGACAACACCGGGGAGCTGTTTTTT; CDR3aa: CASSQDNTGELFF
j_gene: TRBJ2-1; v_gene: TRBV6-2/TRBV6-3; d_gene: TRBD2; abundance: -; CDR3nt: TGTGCCAGCAGTTACTCGTCTATTTTACGACTAGCGGGGGGCCACAATGAGCAGTTCTTC; CDR3aa: CASSYSSILRLAGGHNEQFF
j_gene: TRBJ1-4; v_gene: TRBV5-6; d_gene: -; abundance: -; CDR3nt: TGTGCCAGCAGCTTGCACAGGGCCTATAATGAAAAACTGTTTTTT; CDR3aa: CASSLHRAYNEKLFF
j_gene: TRBJ2-1; v_gene: TRBV6-5; d_gene: -; abundance: -; CDR3nt: TGTGCCAGCGAGACAGGGAGGTATGAGCAGTTCTTC; CDR3aa: CASETGRYEQFF
j_gene: TRBJ2-1; v_gene: TRBV2; d_gene: -; abundance: -; CDR3nt: TGTGCCAGCAGTCTAGGGCCTTACAATGAGCAGTTCTTC; CDR3aa: CASSLGPYNEQFF
j_gene: TRBJ1-1; v_gene: TRBV19; d_gene: TRBD1; abundance: -; CDR3nt: TGTGCCAGTAGTATAACCGGGACAGGGGACACTGAAGCTTTCTTT; CDR3aa: CASSITGTGDTEAFF
j_gene: TRBJ2-5; v_gene: TRBV24-1; d_gene: -; abundance: -; CDR3nt: TGTGCCACCAGTGATCCGGACAGTTACCAAGAGACCCAGTACTTC; CDR3aa: CATSDPDSYQETQYF
j_gene: TRBJ2-5; v_gene: TRBV7-6; d_gene: -; abundance: once; CDR3nt: TGTGCCAGCAGCTTAGGGGCAGTGCCGGATGAGACCCAGTACTTC; CDR3aa: CASSLGAVPDETQYF